This T cell receptor (beta chain) appears in the sequencing data of a study of control samples from healthy donors and cancer patients. This CDR3 comprises 14 residues. Germline loops: CDR1 SGHRS, CDR2 YFSETQ. V was clipped by 4 bases and J by 2 bases; unmatched bases: 4. The table came from immunoSEQ multiplex PCR; TCRdb's copy has only in-frame clones and leaves some out. Of some 120,000 clones listed, roughly 84% were seen once; the top ten hold roughly 3.2%. Sequencing was performed on blood. This sequence was found in a man aged 45 to 65 in good health. This chain joins TRBV5-1 and TRBJ2-3, with TRBD2 matching over 7 bases. The CDR3 here is CASSPGGYTDTQYF. Written as DNA, the CDR3 is TGCGCCAGCAGCCCGGGGGGATACACAGATACGCAGTATTTT.